The 27 T cell receptor beta chains presented below share a single source sample, sequenced in a study of blood T cell repertoires in COVID-19. The method was immunoSEQ multiplex PCR; TCRdb's version includes in-frame clones alone and lacks a portion of them. The sample shows 150,000 to 200,000 clones, about nine tenths of them seen only once. Sample: peripheral blood. The receptor set was obtained from a man between 18 and 35 years old who had recovered from COVID-19.

The chain is built from TRBV21-1 and TRBJ1-5; the table's D call, TRBD1, has no DNA check behind it. TRBV21-1 is flagged as a pseudogene. The CDR3 has 15 residues. The CDR3 nucleotides are TGTGCCAGCAGCAAAGCGGACAGAGATAATCAGCCCCAGCATTTT. This translates into CASSKADRDNQPQHF.

V and J are TRBV28 and TRBJ1-2; 8 bases are a match to TRBD1. V lost 2 bases and J lost 5; bases outside the gene matches: 4. CDR3 length: 14 residues. The germline V gene encodes CDR1 MDHEN and CDR2 SYDVKM. The CDR3 DNA reads as TGTGCCAGCAGTTTAGGGACAGGTCTTTATGGCTACACCTTC. It is translated as CASSLGTGLYGYTF.

This chain joins TRBV10-1 and TRBJ2-1; D gene unclear. Germline V gene lookup returns CDR1 WNHNN and CDR2 SYGVQD (reference sequence). The CDR3 covers 13 residues. V was cut by 4 bases and J by 9 bases, with 13 bases left in between. As DNA, the CDR3 is TGCGCCAGCAGTGGCCAATTTGGAGTTGAGCAGTTCTTC. As protein: CASSGQFGVEQFF.

There are a few counts of this clone. CDR3 residues: CASSLSGGVVTEAFF. CDR3 in DNA: TGTGCCAGCAGCTTAAGCGGCGGGGTGGTGACTGAAGCTTTCTTT. V is TRBV7-2 and J is TRBJ1-1; D call uncertain. V gave up 2 bases and J gave up 5 bases, with 15 bases separating them. Germline V gene data show CDR1 as SGHTA and CDR2 as FQGNSA. The length of the CDR3 is 15 residues.

Remarks on this clone: Other DNA sequences from this sample encode an identical CDR3 as well. V is TRBV29-1 and J is TRBJ1-1; no clear D. The germline V and J ends were trimmed by 2 bases and 1 base, with 2 bases remaining between them. CDR1 SQVTM and CDR2 ANQGSEA come from the germline V gene. The length of the CDR3 is 11 residues. CDR3 in DNA: TGCAGCGTTGAACGGAACACTGAAGCTTTCTTT. This encodes CSVERNTEAFF.

The chain carries TRBV7-2 and TRBJ1-2; the D gene is possibly TRBD1 (5 bases). The CDR3 has 14 amino acids. Germline assignment: CDR1 SGHTA and CDR2 FQGNSA. Deletions cut 8 bases from V and 0 bases from J, with 13 bases between. The CDR3 sequence is CASRGRGANYGYTF. Written as DNA, the CDR3 is TGTGCCAGCCGTGGCCGGGGGGCTAACTATGGCTACACCTTC.

Concerning this clone itself: At one end, the junction sequence differs from germline, possibly due to a read error. CDR3 in amino acids: CAGSLVAAEQYF. Written as DNA, the CDR3 is TGTGCCGGCAGTTTAGTGGCGGCCGAGCAGTACTTC. V and J are TRBV12-3 or TRBV12-4 and TRBJ2-7; D is uncertain. This CDR3 has 12 residues.

This rearrangement joins TRBV5-5 to TRBJ2-2, with 8 positions matching TRBD1. CDR1 is SGHKS and CDR2 is YYEKEE in the germline V gene (reference sequence). V was pared by 4 bases and J by 1 base, with 6 bases of the junction left unmatched. This CDR3 contains 16 residues. The CDR3 coding sequence is TGTGCCAGCAGCAACACAGGGGGATTGAACACCGGGGAGCTGTTTTTT. Encoded protein: CASSNTGGLNTGELFF.

The chain combines TRBV5-1 with TRBJ2-3; 10 bases agree with TRBD2. Germline loops: CDR1 SGHRS, CDR2 YFSETQ. The CDR3 has 17 residues. J lost 4 bases, V lost 0 bases, and 8 bases had no gene match. CDR3 sequence: CASSLAASGSGSDTQYF. DNA of the CDR3: TGCGCCAGCAGCTTGGCCGCTAGCGGGAGCGGGTCAGATACGCAGTATTTT.

This clone showed up just once. This chain uses TRBV19 with TRBJ1-1, with 8 bases fitting TRBD1. Germline CDR1 is LNHDA and CDR2 is SQIVND (reference sequence). The CDR3 is made up of 14 amino acids. The V and J ends lost 7 bases and 3 bases, in that order; junction bases with no gene match: 7. The CDR3: CASTKDRVYTEAFF. CDR3 DNA sequence: TGTGCCAGTACAAAGGACAGGGTCTACACTGAAGCTTTCTTT.

The V call is TRBV7-2, the J call TRBJ2-7; D possibly corresponds to TRBD2 (5 bases). The germline gives CDR1 SGHTA, CDR2 FQGNSA. V was shortened by 3 bases and J by 2 bases, with 5 bases between the two germline ends. CDR3 size: 12 residues. As DNA, the CDR3 is TGTGCCAGCAGCTTCGGGACCTACGAGCAGTACTTC. Its translation: CASSFGTYEQYF. The full variable domain, its missing parts supplied by reference TRBV7-2 and TRBJ2-7, is GAGVSQSPSNKVTEKGKDVELRCDPISGHTALYWYRQSLGQGLEFLIYFQGNSAPDKSGLPSDRFSAERTGGSVSTLTIQRTQQEDSAVYLCASSFGTYEQYFGPGTRLTVT.

The chain couples TRBV5-4 to TRBJ2-5, with 13 bases fitting TRBD2. The J segment lost 5 bases and the V segment lost 0 bases, leaving 7 bases of the junction unmatched. Germline CDR1 SGHNT, CDR2 YYREEE (reference sequence). The CDR3 consists of 17 residues. For the CDR3, the DNA is TGTGCCAGCAGCTTGGTCCTACTAGCGGGAGGGAGTGAGACCCAGTACTTC. Its protein product is CASSLVLLAGGSETQYF.

This chain connects TRBV5-4 to TRBJ1-1; no reliable D call. CDR3 length: 13 residues. The germline CDR1 and CDR2 sequences are SGHNT and YYREEE (reference sequence). V dropped 1 base and J dropped 1 base, with 5 bases sitting between them. CDR3 in DNA: TGTGCCAGCAGCTTGAGCTGGAACACTGAAGCTTTCTTT. Translation gives CASSLSWNTEAFF.

V is TRBV12-5 and J is TRBJ2-1, with D possibly TRBD1 on 6 matching bases. Trimming removed 6 bases from V and 10 bases from J, with 10 bases in between. This CDR3 region has 11 residues. Germline values: CDR1 LGHNT, CDR2 FRNRAP. As DNA, the CDR3 is TGTGCTAGTGGCCATGGGACAGAGCAGTTCTTC. Protein product: CASGHGTEQFF.

The chain uses TRBV7-8 and TRBJ2-2; 7 nucleotides align to TRBD1. Germline assignment: CDR1 SGHVS and CDR2 FQNEAQ. This CDR3 region has 15 residues. The V segment lost 1 base and the J segment 4 bases; nucleotides outside the gene matches: 3. In DNA, the CDR3 is TGTGCCAGCAGCTTAGGGGGACAGATCACCGGGGAGCTGTTTTTT. Its protein is CASSLGGQITGELFF.

This chain joins TRBV13 and TRBJ2-7, with 8 bases fitting TRBD2. V shed 1 base, J shed 3 bases, and the junction held 2 bases outside the gene matches. The CDR3 runs to 14 residues. Germline CDR1 is PRHDT and CDR2 is FYEKMQ (reference sequence). This chain's CDR3 is CASSLAREDYEQYF. CDR3 DNA sequence: TGTGCCAGCAGCTTAGCGCGGGAGGACTACGAGCAGTACTTC.

The genes are TRBV29-1 and TRBJ1-2; TRBD1 aligns across 10 bases. The V and J ends lost 6 bases and 6 bases, in that order; junction bases with no gene match: 10. Germline assignment: CDR1 SQVTM and CDR2 ANQGSEA. The CDR3 has 14 amino acids. CDR3 region: CSVAPDRGHDGYTF. The CDR3 DNA is TGCAGCGTAGCACCCGACAGGGGGCATGATGGCTACACCTTC.

V is TRBV9 and J is TRBJ2-1, with D tentatively TRBD1 (6 bases). With 2 bases removed from V and 6 bases from J, the gap between germline ends came to 9 bases. The CDR3 covers 13 residues. The germline V gene encodes CDR1 SGDLS and CDR2 YYNGEE. This chain's CDR3 is CASSVTGFNEQFF. CDR3 in DNA: TGTGCCAGCAGCGTGACAGGATTCAATGAGCAGTTCTTC.

The genes are TRBV10-2 and TRBJ2-1, with a tentative D call TRBD1 (6 bases). CDR1 and CDR2 from the germline V gene are WSHSY and SAAADI. The germline V and J ends were trimmed by 6 bases and 0 bases, with 9 bases remaining between them. CDR3 size: 14 residues. The CDR3 here is CASSRGGSYNEQFF. CDR3 DNA sequence: TGCGCCAGCAGCAGAGGGGGCTCCTACAATGAGCAGTTCTTC.

The chain joins TRBV7-9 to TRBJ2-2; TRBD2 might be the D (7 bases). The CDR3 is 16 amino acids. The V end lost 6 bases, the J end lost 6 bases, and 20 bases lay between the germline ends. Germline CDR1 is SEHNR and CDR2 is FQNEAQ (reference sequence). The DNA for the CDR3 is TGTGCCAGCAGTAAAGGGGGGGAGACTCTTTCCGGGGAGCTGTTTTTT. Translating it yields CASSKGGETLSGELFF.

The chain uses TRBV27 and TRBJ2-7; 11 bases are a match to TRBD1. From germline, CDR1 is MNHEY and CDR2 SMNVEV (reference sequence). J gave up 11 bases and V 8 bases, and 17 bases lay outside the gene matches. There are 15 residues in the CDR3. The CDR3 DNA is TGTGCCAGCGCCCCTTACACCGGGACAGGGGGTGGGAAGTACTTC. This sequence encodes CASAPYTGTGGGKYF.

The chain uses TRBV5-1 and TRBJ2-7, with 7 bases fitting TRBD2. Germline V gene lookup returns CDR1 SGHRS and CDR2 YFSETQ. The CDR3 is 15 residues long. V dropped 0 bases and J dropped 3; count of bases not matched to a gene: 6. CDR3 loop: CASSLGTSTDYEQYF. CDR3 DNA: TGCGCCAGCAGCTTGGGGACTAGTACCGACTACGAGCAGTACTTC.

The rearrangement links TRBV9 to TRBJ2-2; 8 bases align to TRBD2. V was pared by 1 base and J by 7 bases, with 6 bases of the junction left unmatched. Germline CDR1 is SGDLS and CDR2 is YYNGEE. The CDR3 extends over 15 amino acids. The CDR3 nucleotides read TGTGCCAGCAGCGTATATAGCGGGATCAGCGGGGAGCTGTTTTTT. It translates to CASSVYSGISGELFF.

This clone was recorded only once. The V and J genes are TRBV10-1 and TRBJ2-7; 9 bases fit TRBD1. The germline CDR1 and CDR2 sequences are WNHNN and SYGVQD (reference sequence). V was clipped by 5 bases and J by 3 bases; unmatched bases: 8. The CDR3 length is 15 residues. CDR3 sequence reads: CASSPGRDRVYEQYF. The CDR3 DNA reads TGCGCCAGCAGTCCGGGCCGGGACAGGGTCTACGAGCAGTACTTC.

The V gene is TRBV25-1, the J gene TRBJ1-2; D is unclear. V shed 3 bases and J shed 7 bases, with 15 bases lying between them. The CDR3 has 14 residues. The germline CDR1 and CDR2 sequences are MGHDK and SYGVNS. The CDR3 loop reads CASSDPGVGPGYTF. The CDR3 DNA follows: TGTGCCAGCAGTGATCCCGGGGTTGGCCCTGGCTACACCTTC.

The rearrangement joins TRBV14 to TRBJ2-7; D gene unclear. CDR3 size: 11 residues. The germline CDR1 and CDR2 sequences are SGHDN and FVKESK. Trimming took 3 bases from V and 7 from J, leaving 7 bases between them. CDR3 sequence: CASSHTREQYF. In DNA, the CDR3 is TGTGCCAGCAGCCATACAAGAGAGCAGTACTTC.

The chain has TRBV29-1 and TRBJ1-1; D unclear. The V gene's germline CDR1 is SQVTM and CDR2 ANQGSEA. This CDR3 comprises 13 residues. The V end lost 4 bases, the J end lost 4 bases, and 13 bases lay between the germline ends. The CDR3 DNA sequence: TGCAGCGTTGTACGGCAGAGGGCCACTGAAGCTTTCTTT. This sequence encodes CSVVRQRATEAFF.